This T cell receptor beta chain stems from a study of human versus mouse CDR3 diversity and MHC coevolution. Whole-study results and caveats: iCHAO1 estimated the human TCR beta repertoire at about 1.6 million clonotypes.

V shed 4 bases and J 7 bases; nucleotides not matched to a gene: 11. The CDR3 is made up of 15 amino acids. Per the germline V gene, CDR1 is MNHEY and CDR2 is SVGAGI. On this clone itself: Its antigen remains unknown.

Method: immunoSEQ multiplex PCR; TCRdb's copy keeps in-frame clones and lacks some. In the table there are roughly 81,000 clones, about 94% of which are singletons. This clonotype originated in a person aged 30 to 70 in good health. The genes are TRBV6-5 and TRBJ2-7; 9 bases map to TRBD1. Sequencing input: naive CD4+ T cells from blood. The subset denotes: CD45RO-negative CD62L-positive naive CD4 T cells. CDR3 sequence: CASSFAGTGRGEQYF. CDR3 DNA: TGTGCCAGCAGTTTCGCCGGGACAGGGCGTGGTGAGCAGTACTTC.